Listed below are T cell receptor beta chains from one sample, sequenced in a study of blood T cell repertoires in COVID-19. TCRdb's copy holds only in-frame clones and misses some; the assay was immunoSEQ multiplex PCR. Among about 160,000 clones listed, 80% to 90% were seen once. Material: PBMCs or T cells enriched from blood (not recorded which). All receptors derive from a man aged 50-59 years who had recovered from COVID-19. Each CDR3 is given without its conserved first and last residue. D genes are given only for firm matches.

d_gene: TRBD1
j_gene: TRBJ2-3
v_gene: TRBV19
CDR3aa: ASSHTDRGSTDTQY

d_gene: .
j_gene: TRBJ2-7
v_gene: TRBV5-1
CDR3aa: ASRTSVGTTGDEQY

d_gene: .
j_gene: TRBJ2-3
v_gene: TRBV23-1
CDR3aa: ASSQTQRGDTQY

d_gene: .
j_gene: TRBJ1-1
v_gene: TRBV4-3
CDR3aa: ASSQEGAGGWGNTEAF

d_gene: .
j_gene: TRBJ2-5
v_gene: TRBV7-9
CDR3aa: ASSLIWQQETQY

d_gene: TRBD1
j_gene: TRBJ1-5
v_gene: TRBV30
CDR3aa: AWSEGQGTNQPQH

d_gene: TRBD1
j_gene: TRBJ1-3
v_gene: TRBV9
CDR3aa: ASSGSGTGYGNTIY

d_gene: .
j_gene: TRBJ2-7
v_gene: TRBV11-1
CDR3aa: ASSLEMSRYYEQY

d_gene: .
j_gene: TRBJ1-1
v_gene: TRBV9
CDR3aa: ASSVVSGMNTEAF

d_gene: TRBD2
j_gene: TRBJ2-3
v_gene: TRBV12-5
CDR3aa: ASGLYGTTKSTDTQY

d_gene: TRBD1
j_gene: TRBJ1-5
v_gene: TRBV7-2
CDR3aa: ASSLVWDRGRNQPQH

d_gene: TRBD2
j_gene: TRBJ2-7
v_gene: TRBV7-2
CDR3aa: ASSFTSGGTYEQY

d_gene: TRBD2
j_gene: TRBJ2-3
v_gene: TRBV7-3
CDR3aa: ASSPVVAGSDTQY

d_gene: .
j_gene: TRBJ2-5
v_gene: TRBV5-6
CDR3aa: ASSPHLGRGFGETQY

d_gene: .
j_gene: TRBJ2-6
v_gene: TRBV15
CDR3aa: ATSRVPSNVLT

d_gene: TRBD1
j_gene: TRBJ1-2
v_gene: TRBV19
CDR3aa: ASRRSGGANYGYT

d_gene: .
j_gene: TRBJ1-3
v_gene: TRBV11-2
CDR3aa: ASSLASRGGSGNTIY

d_gene: TRBD1
j_gene: TRBJ1-3
v_gene: TRBV18
CDR3aa: ASSPGTVDSGNTIY

d_gene: .
j_gene: TRBJ1-5
v_gene: TRBV18
CDR3aa: ASSLRQALGNQPQH

d_gene: TRBD2
j_gene: TRBJ2-5
v_gene: TRBV5-5
CDR3aa: ASSLSVTSGVQETQY

d_gene: .
j_gene: TRBJ1-2
v_gene: TRBV6-4
CDR3aa: ASNFQGRVGFSGYGYT

d_gene: .
j_gene: TRBJ1-2
v_gene: TRBV6-5
CDR3aa: ASSYSFGANYGYT

d_gene: TRBD2
j_gene: TRBJ2-3
v_gene: TRBV4-3
CDR3aa: ASSQDRAGGPSTDTQY

d_gene: TRBD1
j_gene: TRBJ1-2
v_gene: TRBV29-1
CDR3aa: SVLRGMSNYGYT

d_gene: TRBD1
j_gene: TRBJ2-3
v_gene: TRBV7-9
CDR3aa: ASSPGQGGDTQY

d_gene: .
j_gene: TRBJ1-1
v_gene: TRBV3-1/TRBV3-2
CDR3aa: ASSPRDSPVTEAF

d_gene: .
j_gene: TRBJ1-2
v_gene: TRBV7-2
CDR3aa: ASSPHRGLGGYT

d_gene: .
j_gene: TRBJ1-6
v_gene: TRBV29-1
CDR3aa: SVEAGASYNSPLH

d_gene: .
j_gene: TRBJ1-2
v_gene: TRBV19
CDR3aa: ASSIDPGLGYT

d_gene: .
j_gene: TRBJ1-3
v_gene: TRBV2
CDR3aa: ASSELGQSGNTIY

d_gene: TRBD1
j_gene: TRBJ2-3
v_gene: TRBV23-1
CDR3aa: ASSQSVGTGYLTDTQY

d_gene: TRBD2
j_gene: TRBJ2-5
v_gene: TRBV4-3
CDR3aa: ASSQEPPTSGGAAKTQY

d_gene: .
j_gene: TRBJ1-1
v_gene: TRBV5-6
CDR3aa: ASSWGTGHKNTEAF

d_gene: TRBD1
j_gene: TRBJ2-7
v_gene: TRBV15
CDR3aa: ATSRTMTGGSYEQY

d_gene: .
j_gene: TRBJ1-4
v_gene: TRBV6-5
CDR3aa: ASRAPQGSNEKLF

d_gene: .
j_gene: TRBJ1-2
v_gene: TRBV6-1
CDR3aa: ASSEAGRGSYGYT

d_gene: TRBD1
j_gene: TRBJ2-7
v_gene: TRBV11-3
CDR3aa: ASSYPATGMVEQY

d_gene: TRBD1
j_gene: TRBJ2-7
v_gene: TRBV7-9
CDR3aa: ASSSGGQGSYEQY

d_gene: TRBD1
j_gene: TRBJ1-4
v_gene: TRBV19
CDR3aa: ASRQSRGQAEKLF

d_gene: .
j_gene: TRBJ1-5
v_gene: TRBV19
CDR3aa: ASSARDTYQPQH

d_gene: .
j_gene: TRBJ1-5
v_gene: TRBV5-1
CDR3aa: ASSPMTGPNQPQH

d_gene: .
j_gene: TRBJ1-2
v_gene: TRBV18
CDR3aa: ASSTGTSNYGYT

d_gene: .
j_gene: TRBJ1-2
v_gene: TRBV7-9
CDR3aa: ASSNPGPGHI

d_gene: TRBD1
j_gene: TRBJ1-2
v_gene: TRBV4-2
CDR3aa: ASSLGQGDYGYT

d_gene: .
j_gene: TRBJ2-3
v_gene: TRBV29-1
CDR3aa: SVEVGAHGTDTQY

d_gene: TRBD1
j_gene: TRBJ1-1
v_gene: TRBV12-5
CDR3aa: ASGSGQITEAF

d_gene: TRBD1
j_gene: TRBJ1-5
v_gene: TRBV19
CDR3aa: ASSMTGGYQPQH

d_gene: .
j_gene: TRBJ2-7
v_gene: TRBV7-2
CDR3aa: ASSALPGGEQY

d_gene: .
j_gene: TRBJ2-5
v_gene: TRBV6-5
CDR3aa: ASSQTGQETQY

d_gene: TRBD1
j_gene: TRBJ1-2
v_gene: TRBV11-3
CDR3aa: ASSLGTGVYGYT

d_gene: .
j_gene: TRBJ1-1
v_gene: TRBV9
CDR3aa: ASSARHPRIPEAF

d_gene: .
j_gene: TRBJ1-6
v_gene: TRBV7-8
CDR3aa: ASSYITGSPLH